This T cell receptor (beta chain) was sequenced in a study of neurological immune-mediated disorders. The germline V gene has CDR1 ENHRY and CDR2 SYGVKD. With 2 bases removed from V and 3 bases from J, the gap between germline ends came to 10 bases. The CDR3 is made up of 15 amino acids. Study-level points and caveats: The greatest TCR clonal expansion occurred in HTLV-1-associated myelopathy and the least in multiple sclerosis, which fell below healthy controls.

The cDNA was produced through 5'RACE with 10-nucleotide random UMIs. From the 5' RACE reads, TCRdb called clonotypes with MiXCR, one entry per CDR3 protein. The sample records around 33,000 distinct CDR3 sequences, 20% to 25% being singletons. This clonotype was seen at least ten times. Its antigen is currently unknown. Input material: CD4+ T cells from blood. The rearrangement links TRBV10-3 to TRBJ2-2; D perhaps matches TRBD1 (5 bases). This TCR derives from a man between 45 and 60 years old with HTLV-1-associated myelopathy (HAM/TSP). The chain's CDR3 is CAISEGQGHTGELFF. The CDR3 nucleotides read TGTGCCATCAGTGAGGGTCAGGGCCACACCGGGGAGCTGTTTTTT.